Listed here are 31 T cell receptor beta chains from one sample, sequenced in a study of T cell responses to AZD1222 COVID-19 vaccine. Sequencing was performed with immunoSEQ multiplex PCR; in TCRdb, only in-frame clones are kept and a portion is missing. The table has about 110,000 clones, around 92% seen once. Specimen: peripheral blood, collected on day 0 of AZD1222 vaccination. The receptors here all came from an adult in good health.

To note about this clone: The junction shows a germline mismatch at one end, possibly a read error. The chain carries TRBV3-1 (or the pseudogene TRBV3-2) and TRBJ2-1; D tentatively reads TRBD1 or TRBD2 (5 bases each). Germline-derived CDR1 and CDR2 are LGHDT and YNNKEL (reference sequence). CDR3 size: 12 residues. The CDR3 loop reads CASSQDRGPELF. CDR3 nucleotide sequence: TGTGCCAGCAGCCAAGATCGGGGACCAGAACTCTTC.

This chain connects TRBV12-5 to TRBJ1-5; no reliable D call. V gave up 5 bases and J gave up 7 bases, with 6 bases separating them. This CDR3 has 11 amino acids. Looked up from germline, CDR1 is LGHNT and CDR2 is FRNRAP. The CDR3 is CASGPGQPQHF. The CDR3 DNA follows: TGTGCTAGTGGTCCTGGGCAGCCCCAGCATTTT.

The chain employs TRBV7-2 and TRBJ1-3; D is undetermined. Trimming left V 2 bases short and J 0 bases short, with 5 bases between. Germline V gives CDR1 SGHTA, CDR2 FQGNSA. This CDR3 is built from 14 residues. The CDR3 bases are TGTGCCAGCAGCTTACCCGCCTCTGGAAACACCATATATTTT. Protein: CASSLPASGNTIYF. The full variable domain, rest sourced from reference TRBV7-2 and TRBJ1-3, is GAGVSQSPSNKVTEKGKDVELRCDPISGHTALYWYRQSLGQGLEFLIYFQGNSAPDKSGLPSDRFSAERTGGSVSTLTIQRTQQEDSAVYLCASSLPASGNTIYFGEGSWLTVV.

CDR3 coding DNA: TGTGCCAGCAGCCAGGGACAGGGTCCCCAGCCCCAGCATTTT. Translating it yields CASSQGQGPQPQHF. The J gene is TRBJ1-5, the V gene TRBV5-6, with 9 bases that match TRBD1. The V gene end was trimmed by 4 bases and the J gene end by 7 bases; junction bases not matched to a gene: 6. Germline V CDR1 and CDR2: SGHDT, YYEEEE. The CDR3 extends over 14 amino acids. Drawing the rest from reference TRBV5-6 and TRBJ1-5, the complete variable domain is DAGVTQSPTHLIKTRGQQVTLRCSPKSGHDTVSWYQQALGQGPQFIFQYYEEEERQRGNFPDRFSGHQFPNYSSELNVNALLLGDSALYLCASSQGQGPQPQHFGDGTRLSIL.

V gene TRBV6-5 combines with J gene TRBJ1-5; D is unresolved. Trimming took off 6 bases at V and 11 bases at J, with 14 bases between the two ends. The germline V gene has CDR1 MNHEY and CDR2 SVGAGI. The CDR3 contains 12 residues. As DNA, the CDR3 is TGTGCCAGCAGGTTTCCAGGTGAGACCCAGCATTTT. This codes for CASRFPGETQHF.

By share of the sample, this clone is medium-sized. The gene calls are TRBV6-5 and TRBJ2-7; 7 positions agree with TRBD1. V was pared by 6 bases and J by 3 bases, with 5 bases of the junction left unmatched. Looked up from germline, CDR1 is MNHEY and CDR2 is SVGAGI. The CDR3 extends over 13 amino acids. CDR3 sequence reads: CASRIGQDYEQYF. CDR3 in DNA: TGTGCCAGCAGGATCGGACAGGACTACGAGCAGTACTTC.

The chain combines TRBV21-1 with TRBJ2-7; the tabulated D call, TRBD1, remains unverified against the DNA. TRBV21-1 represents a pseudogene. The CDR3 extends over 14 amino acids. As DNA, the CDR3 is TGTGCCAGCAGACAAGACAGCCTATACTACGAGCAGTACTTC. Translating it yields CASRQDSLYYEQYF.

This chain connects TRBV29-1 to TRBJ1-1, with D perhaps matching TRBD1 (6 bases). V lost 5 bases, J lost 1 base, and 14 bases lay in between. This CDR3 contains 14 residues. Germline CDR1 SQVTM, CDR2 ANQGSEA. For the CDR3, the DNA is TGCAGCGTTCGTGCAGGGGAGAGGAACACTGAAGCTTTCTTT. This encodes CSVRAGERNTEAFF. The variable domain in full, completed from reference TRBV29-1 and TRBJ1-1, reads SAVISQKPSRDICQRGTSLTIQCQVDSQVTMMFWYRQQPGQSLTLIATANQGSEATYESGFVIDKFPISRPNLTFSTLTVSNMSPEDSSIYLCSVRAGERNTEAFFGQGTRLTVV.

The CDR3 here is CASSQAGSGNTIYF. The CDR3 DNA reads as TGCGCCAGCAGCCAAGCCGGGTCTGGAAACACCATATATTTT. The rearrangement joins TRBV4-1 to TRBJ1-3, with D hard to call. The CDR3 is 14 residues long. Germline lookup yields CDR1 MGHRA and CDR2 YSYEKL. V was trimmed by 1 base and J by 1 base, leaving 5 bases between them.

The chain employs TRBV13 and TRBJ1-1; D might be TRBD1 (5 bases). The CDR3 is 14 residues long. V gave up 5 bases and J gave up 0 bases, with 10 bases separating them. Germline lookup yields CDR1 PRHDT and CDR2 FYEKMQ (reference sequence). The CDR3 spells CASSLEGMNTEAFF. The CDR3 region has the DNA TGTGCCAGCAGCCTCGAGGGGATGAACACTGAAGCTTTCTTT.

CDR3 sequence: CASSRAGGTAGNTIYF. The DNA of the CDR3 is TGTGCCAGCAGCCGGGCTGGCGGGACAGCTGGAAACACCATATATTTT. The genes are TRBV7-9 and TRBJ1-3; 7 nucleotides match TRBD1. Germline loops: CDR1 SEHNR, CDR2 FQNEAQ (reference sequence). V lost 5 bases to trimming and J lost 2 bases; unmatched junction nucleotides: 9. The CDR3 is 16 residues long.

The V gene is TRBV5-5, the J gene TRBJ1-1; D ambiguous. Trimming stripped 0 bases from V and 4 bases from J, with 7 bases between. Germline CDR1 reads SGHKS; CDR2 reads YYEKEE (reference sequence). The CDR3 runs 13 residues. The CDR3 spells CASSLVPSTEAFF. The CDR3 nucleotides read TGTGCCAGCAGCTTGGTTCCTAGCACTGAAGCTTTCTTT.

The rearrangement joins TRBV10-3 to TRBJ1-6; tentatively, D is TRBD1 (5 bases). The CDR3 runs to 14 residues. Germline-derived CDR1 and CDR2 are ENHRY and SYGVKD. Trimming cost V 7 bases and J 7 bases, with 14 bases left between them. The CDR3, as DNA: TGTGCCATCAAAGAAGGGACGGGAAATTCACCCCTCCACTTT. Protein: CAIKEGTGNSPLHF.

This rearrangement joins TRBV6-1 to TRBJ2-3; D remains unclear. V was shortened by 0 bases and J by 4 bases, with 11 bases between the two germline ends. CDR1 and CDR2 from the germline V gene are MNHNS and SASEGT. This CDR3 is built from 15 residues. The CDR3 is CASSEAVDGADTQYF. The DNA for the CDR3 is TGTGCCAGCAGTGAAGCTGTAGATGGAGCAGATACGCAGTATTTT.

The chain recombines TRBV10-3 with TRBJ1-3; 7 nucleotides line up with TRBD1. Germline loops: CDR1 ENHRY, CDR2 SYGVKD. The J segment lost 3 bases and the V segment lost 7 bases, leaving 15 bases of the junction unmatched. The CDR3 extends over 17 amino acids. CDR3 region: CAITPFFQGVDGNTIYF. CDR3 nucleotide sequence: TGTGCCATCACCCCGTTCTTTCAGGGGGTAGATGGAAACACCATATATTTT.

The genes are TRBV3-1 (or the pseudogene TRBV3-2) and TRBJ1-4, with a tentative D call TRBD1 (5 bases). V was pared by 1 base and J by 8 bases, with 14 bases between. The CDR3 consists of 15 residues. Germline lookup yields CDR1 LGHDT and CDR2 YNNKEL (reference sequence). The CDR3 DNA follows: TGTGCCAGCAGCCAAGGCAGACTCGAGGGGGAAAAACTGTTTTTT. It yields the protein CASSQGRLEGEKLFF.

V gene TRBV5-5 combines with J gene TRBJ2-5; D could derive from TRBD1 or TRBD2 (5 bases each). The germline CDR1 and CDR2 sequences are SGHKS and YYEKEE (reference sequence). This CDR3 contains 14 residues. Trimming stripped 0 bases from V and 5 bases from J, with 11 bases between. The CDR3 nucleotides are TGTGCCAGCAGCTTGGCCGGGACGGGGGAGACCCAGTACTTC. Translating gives CASSLAGTGETQYF.

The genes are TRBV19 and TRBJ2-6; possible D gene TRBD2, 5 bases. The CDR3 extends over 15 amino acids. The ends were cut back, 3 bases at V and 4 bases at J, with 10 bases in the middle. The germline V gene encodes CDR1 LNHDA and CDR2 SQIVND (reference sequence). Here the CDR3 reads CASSMRVGGANVLTF. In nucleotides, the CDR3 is TGTGCCAGTAGTATGCGGGTCGGAGGGGCCAACGTCCTGACTTTC.

DNA for the CDR3: TGTGCCAGCAGCTTAAGCCAGGGGAACACTGAAGCTTTCTTT. Translating it yields CASSLSQGNTEAFF. The chain is built from TRBV11-3 and TRBJ1-1, with a possible D match to TRBD1 (5 bases). Germline CDR1 is SGHNT and CDR2 is YENEEA. The CDR3 extends over 14 amino acids. V was pared by 2 bases and J by 1 base, with 8 bases between. Variable domain in full (rest from reference TRBV11-3 and TRBJ1-1): EAGVVQSPRYKIIEKKQPVAFWCNPISGHNTLYWYLQNLGQGPELLIRYENEEAVDDSQLPKDRFSAERLKGVDSTLKIQPAELGDSAVYLCASSLSQGNTEAFFGQGTRLTVV.

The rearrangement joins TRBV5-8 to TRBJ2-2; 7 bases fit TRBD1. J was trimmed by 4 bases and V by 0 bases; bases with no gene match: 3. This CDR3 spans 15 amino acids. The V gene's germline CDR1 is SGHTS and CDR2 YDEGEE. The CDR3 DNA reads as TGTGCCAGCAGCTTGGCGGGACAGTTCACCGGGGAGCTGTTTTTT. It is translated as CASSLAGQFTGELFF.

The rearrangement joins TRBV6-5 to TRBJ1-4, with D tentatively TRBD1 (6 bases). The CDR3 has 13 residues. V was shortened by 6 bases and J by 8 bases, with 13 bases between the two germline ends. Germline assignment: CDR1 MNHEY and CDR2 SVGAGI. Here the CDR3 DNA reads TGTGCCAGCAGGGGGCAGGGGCAAGAAAAACTGTTTTTT. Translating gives CASRGQGQEKLFF.

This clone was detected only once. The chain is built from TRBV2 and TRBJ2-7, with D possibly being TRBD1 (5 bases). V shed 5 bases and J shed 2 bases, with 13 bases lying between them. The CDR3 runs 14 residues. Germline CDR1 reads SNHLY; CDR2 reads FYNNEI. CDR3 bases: TGTGCCAGCAGTAGAGAAAAAGGGGCCTACGAGCAGTACTTC. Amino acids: CASSREKGAYEQYF.

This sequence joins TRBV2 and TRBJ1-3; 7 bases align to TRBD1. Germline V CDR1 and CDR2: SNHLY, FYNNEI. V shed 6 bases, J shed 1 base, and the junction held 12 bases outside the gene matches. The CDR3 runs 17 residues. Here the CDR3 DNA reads TGTGCCAGCAGGTCCCAGACAGGGTCGGAATCTGGAAACACCATATATTTT. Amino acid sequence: CASRSQTGSESGNTIYF.

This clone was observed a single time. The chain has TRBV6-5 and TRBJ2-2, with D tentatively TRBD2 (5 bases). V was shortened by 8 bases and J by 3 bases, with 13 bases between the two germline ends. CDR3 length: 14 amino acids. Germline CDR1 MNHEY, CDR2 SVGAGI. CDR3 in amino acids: CASHRGLDTGELFF. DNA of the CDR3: TGTGCCAGCCACCGAGGGTTGGACACCGGGGAGCTGTTTTTT.

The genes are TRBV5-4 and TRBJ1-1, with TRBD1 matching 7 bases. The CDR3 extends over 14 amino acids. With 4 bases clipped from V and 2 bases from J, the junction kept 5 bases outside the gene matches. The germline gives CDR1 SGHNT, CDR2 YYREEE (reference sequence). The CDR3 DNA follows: TGTGCCAGCAGCCGGGACAGCCTCAACACTGAAGCTTTCTTT. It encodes CASSRDSLNTEAFF. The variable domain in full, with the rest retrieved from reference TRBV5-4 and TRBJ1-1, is ETGVTQSPTHLIKTRGQQVTLRCSSQSGHNTVSWYQQALGQGPQFIFQYYREEENGRGNFPPRFSGLQFPNYSSELNVNALELDDSALYLCASSRDSLNTEAFFGQGTRLTVV.

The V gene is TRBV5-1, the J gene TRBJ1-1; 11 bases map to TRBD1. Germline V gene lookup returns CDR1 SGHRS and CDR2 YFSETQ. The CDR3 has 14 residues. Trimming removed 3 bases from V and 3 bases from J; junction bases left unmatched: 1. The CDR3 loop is CASSWGQGDTEAFF. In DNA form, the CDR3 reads TGCGCCAGCAGCTGGGGACAGGGGGACACTGAAGCTTTCTTT.

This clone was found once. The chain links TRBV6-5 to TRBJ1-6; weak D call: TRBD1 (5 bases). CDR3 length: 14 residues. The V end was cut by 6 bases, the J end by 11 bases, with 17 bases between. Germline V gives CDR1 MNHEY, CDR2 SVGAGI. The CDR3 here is CASSDRTLRAPLHF. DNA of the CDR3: TGTGCCAGCAGCGACAGAACGCTTCGGGCACCCCTCCACTTT.

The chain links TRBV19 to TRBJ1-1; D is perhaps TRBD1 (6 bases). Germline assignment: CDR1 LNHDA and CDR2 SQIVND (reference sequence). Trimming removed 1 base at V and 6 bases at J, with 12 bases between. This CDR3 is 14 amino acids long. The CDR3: CASSIGGRDAEAFF. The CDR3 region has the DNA TGTGCCAGTAGTATAGGGGGGCGTGACGCTGAAGCTTTCTTT.

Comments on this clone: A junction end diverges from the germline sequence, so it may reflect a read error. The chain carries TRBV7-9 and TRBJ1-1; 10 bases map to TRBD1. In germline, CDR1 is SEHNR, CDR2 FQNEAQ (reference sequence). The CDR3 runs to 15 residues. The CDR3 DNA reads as TGTGCCAGCAGCTCCCGACAGGGGGCGAACCCTGAAGCTTTCTTT. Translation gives CASSSRQGANPEAFF. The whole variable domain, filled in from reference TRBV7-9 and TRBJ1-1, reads DTGVSQNPRHKITKRGQNVTFRCDPISEHNRLYWYRQTLGQGPEFLTYFQNEAQLEKSRLLSDRFSAERPKGSFSTLEIQRTEQGDSAMYLCASSSRQGANPEAFFGQGTRLTVV.

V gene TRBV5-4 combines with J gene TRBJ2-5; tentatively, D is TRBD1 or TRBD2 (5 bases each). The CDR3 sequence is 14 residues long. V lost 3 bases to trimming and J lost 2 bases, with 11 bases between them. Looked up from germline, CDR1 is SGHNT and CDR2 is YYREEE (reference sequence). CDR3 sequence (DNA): TGTGCCAGCAGCTCACGGGACGCACAAGAGACCCAGTACTTC. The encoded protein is CASSSRDAQETQYF.

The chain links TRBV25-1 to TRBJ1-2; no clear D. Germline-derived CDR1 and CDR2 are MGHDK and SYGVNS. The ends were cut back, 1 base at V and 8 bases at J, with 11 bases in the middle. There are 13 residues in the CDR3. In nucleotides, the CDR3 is TGTGCCAGCAGTGAATCGGCCGGGAGCGGCTACACCTTC. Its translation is CASSESAGSGYTF.